Listed below are T cell receptor beta chains from one sample, sequenced in a study of cytomegalovirus exposure and HLA in healthy donors. Sequencing used immunoSEQ multiplex PCR; TCRdb keeps in-frame clones, though not all of them. This repertoire shows about 240,000 clones, roughly 86% found once; its top ten account for 1% to 1.5%. Material: PBMCs. These TCRs come from a woman in her twenties or thirties in good health and CMV-seropositive. The CDR3 runs from the conserved cysteine through the conserved F or W. The order of the fields is clone size, D gene, V gene, J gene, CDR3 protein, CDR3 DNA. The D gene is left open where the match is weak. Rows give clone size only sometimes, using once, few, many, or a class for an expanded clone.

size: NA
D: NA
V: TRBV7-8
J: TRBJ1-5
CDR3: CASRLSEASNQPQHF
DNA: TGTGCCAGCAGACTTTCCGAGGCTAGCAATCAGCCCCAGCATTTT

size: once
D: NA
V: TRBV5-1
J: TRBJ2-7
CDR3: CASSPGGFLYYEQYF
DNA: TGCGCCAGCAGCCCCGGGGGTTTCCTGTACTACGAGCAGTACTTC

size: NA
D: NA
V: TRBV5-1
J: TRBJ1-1
CDR3: CASSFGGGGFEAFF
DNA: TGCGCCAGCAGCTTCGGGGGAGGCGGATTTGAAGCTTTCTTT

size: NA
D: NA
V: TRBV5-1
J: TRBJ2-1
CDR3: CASSPGTLNEQFF
DNA: TGCGCCAGCAGCCCCGGGACTCTCAATGAGCAGTTCTTC

size: NA
D: TRBD1
V: TRBV5-1
J: TRBJ1-5
CDR3: CASSLGQGASQHF
DNA: TGCGCCAGCAGCTTGGGACAGGGGGCGTCCCAGCATTTT

size: NA
D: NA
V: TRBV6-1
J: TRBJ1-4
CDR3: CASSEIPVREDEKLFF
DNA: TGTGCCAGCAGTGAGATCCCAGTCAGGGAAGATGAAAAACTGTTTTTT

size: NA
D: NA
V: TRBV6-5
J: TRBJ2-2
CDR3: CASSRSSGELFF
DNA: TGTGCCAGCAGCCGCAGTTCCGGGGAGCTGTTTTTT

size: NA
D: TRBD1
V: TRBV15
J: TRBJ1-4
CDR3: CATSRGQGQGATSANEKLFF
DNA: TGTGCCACCAGCAGAGGTCAGGGACAGGGGGCAACTTCGGCTAATGAAAAACTGTTTTTT

size: once
D: NA
V: TRBV5-4
J: TRBJ1-1
CDR3: CASSSGVNTEAFF
DNA: TGTGCCAGCAGCTCAGGGGTGAACACTGAAGCTTTCTTT

size: NA
D: NA
V: TRBV27
J: TRBJ2-1
CDR3: CASSLVAGSPYNEQFF
DNA: TGTGCCAGCAGTTTAGTGGCGGGCAGCCCCTACAATGAGCAGTTCTTC

size: once
D: TRBD2
V: TRBV9
J: TRBJ2-2
CDR3: CASSVVGGSTGELFF
DNA: TGTGCCAGCAGCGTAGTCGGGGGGAGCACCGGGGAGCTGTTTTTT

size: NA
D: TRBD2
V: TRBV5-4
J: TRBJ2-1
CDR3: CASTFGLANNEQFF
DNA: TGTGCCAGCACGTTCGGACTAGCTAATAATGAGCAGTTCTTC

size: NA
D: NA
V: TRBV5-4
J: TRBJ1-1
CDR3: CASSPQGNTEAFF
DNA: TGTGCCAGCAGCCCCCAGGGTAACACTGAAGCTTTCTTT

size: NA
D: NA
V: TRBV5-3
J: TRBJ2-5
CDR3: CARRSTRATGETQYF
DNA: TGTGCCAGAAGGTCAACCAGGGCCACCGGAGAGACCCAGTACTTC

size: NA
D: TRBD2
V: TRBV2
J: TRBJ2-2
CDR3: CASKRDSGELFF
DNA: TGTGCCAGCAAGCGGGATAGCGGGGAGCTGTTTTTT

size: NA
D: NA
V: TRBV27
J: TRBJ2-3
CDR3: CASSFGIGDTQYF
DNA: TGTGCCAGCAGTTTCGGCATCGGGGATACGCAGTATTTT

size: NA
D: TRBD1
V: TRBV7-8
J: TRBJ1-2
CDR3: CASSLDLAQGVIYGYTF
DNA: TGTGCCAGCAGCTTAGATCTAGCGCAGGGGGTAATCTATGGCTACACCTTC

size: NA
D: NA
V: TRBV28
J: TRBJ1-5
CDR3: CASSYPVSNQPQHF
DNA: TGTGCCAGCAGCTACCCGGTTAGCAATCAGCCCCAGCATTTT

size: NA
D: NA
V: TRBV28
J: TRBJ2-4
CDR3: CASSPQLTSNVAKNIQYF
DNA: TGTGCCAGCAGTCCTCAACTCACTTCCAACGTAGCCAAAAACATTCAGTACTTC

size: NA
D: NA
V: TRBV28
J: TRBJ2-4
CDR3: CASSRYGVRNIQYF
DNA: TGTGCCAGCAGCCGCTACGGGGTCAGAAACATTCAGTACTTC

size: NA
D: NA
V: TRBV30
J: TRBJ2-5
CDR3: CAWSPRMDGGRETQYF
DNA: TGTGCCTGGAGTCCCCGGATGGACGGGGGAAGGGAGACCCAGTACTTC

size: NA
D: NA
V: TRBV6-1
J: TRBJ2-6
CDR3: CASSDRGFSGANVLTF
DNA: TGTGCCAGCAGTGATAGGGGCTTCTCTGGGGCCAACGTCCTGACTTTC

size: NA
D: NA
V: TRBV11-2
J: TRBJ1-3
CDR3: CASSLGPSGSFF
DNA: TGTGCCAGCAGCTTAGGCCCCTCGGGGTCGTTTTTT

size: few
D: TRBD1
V: TRBV28
J: TRBJ1-2
CDR3: CASSWTGGYTF
DNA: TGTGCCAGCAGTTGGACAGGAGGCTACACCTTC

size: NA
D: NA
V: TRBV7-5
J: TRBJ2-7
CDR3: CARSRNTGVQKAGGSSYEQYF
DNA: TGTGCCAGAAGTAGGAATACAGGGGTGCAGAAAGCGGGAGGCAGCTCCTACGAGCAGTACTTC

size: NA
D: NA
V: TRBV7-9
J: TRBJ1-4
CDR3: CASSLASTNEKLFF
DNA: TGTGCCAGCAGCTTAGCCTCGACTAATGAAAAACTGTTTTTT

size: NA
D: TRBD1
V: TRBV28
J: TRBJ1-3
CDR3: CASSPLRTGGGNTIYF
DNA: TGTGCCAGCAGTCCTCTTAGGACAGGTGGTGGAAACACCATATATTTT

size: NA
D: TRBD1
V: TRBV5-1
J: TRBJ2-3
CDR3: CASSWGTGDTDTQYF
DNA: TGCGCCAGCAGCTGGGGGACAGGCGACACAGATACGCAGTATTTT

size: NA
D: NA
V: TRBV7-9
J: TRBJ2-5
CDR3: CASSVTWYQETQYF
DNA: TGTGCCAGCAGCGTTACTTGGTACCAAGAGACCCAGTACTTC

size: few
D: NA
V: TRBV5-6
J: TRBJ1-4
CDR3: CASSFYSGSANEKLFF
DNA: TGTGCCAGCAGCTTTTATTCGGGTTCGGCTAATGAAAAACTGTTTTTT

size: NA
D: TRBD1
V: TRBV5-1
J: TRBJ2-1
CDR3: CASSSAGTGGRNEQFF
DNA: TGCGCCAGCAGCTCAGCCGGGACAGGGGGACGTAATGAGCAGTTCTTC

size: NA
D: NA
V: TRBV15
J: TRBJ1-1
CDR3: CATSRVDLSTEAFF
DNA: TGTGCCACCAGCAGAGTCGACTTAAGCACTGAAGCTTTCTTT

size: NA
D: TRBD1
V: TRBV2
J: TRBJ1-4
CDR3: CASLDRGRNEKLFF
DNA: TGTGCCAGCCTTGACAGGGGACGTAATGAAAAACTGTTTTTT

size: NA
D: TRBD1
V: TRBV6-5
J: TRBJ2-7
CDR3: CASSYSRQGEEQYF
DNA: TGTGCCAGCAGTTACTCCCGACAGGGAGAGGAGCAGTACTTC

size: NA
D: NA
V: TRBV9
J: TRBJ2-2
CDR3: CASSVGQIVTGELFF
DNA: TGTGCCAGCAGCGTAGGGCAGATTGTGACCGGGGAGCTGTTTTTT

size: NA
D: TRBD1
V: TRBV27
J: TRBJ2-7
CDR3: CASRGQGLTMWEQYF
DNA: TGTGCCAGCAGGGGACAGGGTCTAACAATGTGGGAGCAGTACTTC

size: NA
D: TRBD1
V: TRBV14
J: TRBJ2-7
CDR3: CASRQGTAGSYEQYF
DNA: TGTGCCAGCAGGCAGGGGACAGCCGGGTCCTACGAGCAGTACTTC

size: NA
D: TRBD1
V: TRBV7-8
J: TRBJ2-7
CDR3: CASSFRDRDFYEQYF
DNA: TGTGCCAGCAGCTTTCGGGACAGGGATTTTTACGAGCAGTACTTC

size: NA
D: NA
V: TRBV4-1
J: TRBJ2-2
CDR3: CASSHFLEGDTGELFF
DNA: TGCGCCAGCAGCCACTTCTTAGAGGGAGACACCGGGGAGCTGTTTTTT

size: NA
D: NA
V: TRBV7-2
J: TRBJ1-2
CDR3: CASSRGPGNYGYTF
DNA: TGTGCCAGCAGCCGTGGGCCAGGGAACTATGGCTACACCTTC

size: NA
D: NA
V: TRBV11-1
J: TRBJ2-5
CDR3: CASSRPDSNFQETQYF
DNA: TGTGCCAGCAGCCGACCCGACAGCAACTTTCAAGAGACCCAGTACTTC

size: NA
D: NA
V: TRBV6-1
J: TRBJ1-4
CDR3: CASRYGEKLFF
DNA: TGTGCCAGCAGGTACGGTGAAAAACTGTTTTTT

size: NA
D: NA
V: TRBV6-6
J: TRBJ1-2
CDR3: CASSYSITISYGYTF
DNA: TGTGCCAGCAGTTACTCGATAACAATCTCTTACGGCTACACCTTC

size: NA
D: NA
V: TRBV19
J: TRBJ1-2
CDR3: CASTQGIMGYTF
DNA: TGTGCCAGTACGCAGGGGATTATGGGCTACACCTTC

size: NA
D: TRBD2
V: TRBV7-9
J: TRBJ2-5
CDR3: CASSLVAGGSETQYF
DNA: TGTGCCAGCAGCTTAGTAGCGGGAGGATCAGAGACCCAGTACTTC

size: few
D: NA
V: TRBV19
J: TRBJ2-1
CDR3: CASSIRLVIGNEQFF
DNA: TGTGCCAGTAGTATTCGCCTAGTTATAGGTAATGAGCAGTTCTTC

size: NA
D: TRBD2
V: TRBV9
J: TRBJ2-3
CDR3: CASSTGLAGHTQYF
DNA: TGTGCCAGCAGCACCGGACTAGCGGGACATACGCAGTATTTT

size: NA
D: TRBD1
V: TRBV5-1
J: TRBJ2-2
CDR3: CASSATGGNEIGELFF
DNA: TGCGCCAGCAGCGCAACAGGGGGCAATGAGATCGGGGAGCTGTTTTTT

size: NA
D: TRBD1
V: TRBV7-8
J: TRBJ1-5
CDR3: CASSYTRGQGGDQPQHF
DNA: TGTGCCAGCAGTTATACACGCGGACAGGGTGGCGATCAGCCCCAGCATTTT

size: few
D: NA
V: TRBV18
J: TRBJ2-3
CDR3: CASSTNDQDTQYF
DNA: TGTGCCAGCTCAACTAATGACCAAGATACGCAGTATTTT

size: NA
D: NA
V: TRBV30
J: TRBJ1-1
CDR3: CAWSGGRAEAFF
DNA: TGTGCCTGGAGTGGGGGGAGGGCTGAAGCTTTCTTT

size: NA
D: TRBD1
V: TRBV30
J: TRBJ1-5
CDR3: CAWSAGQGNQPQHF
DNA: TGTGCCTGGAGTGCTGGACAGGGTAATCAGCCCCAGCATTTT

size: NA
D: TRBD2
V: TRBV5-6
J: TRBJ2-1
CDR3: CASSFRTSGRGDEQFF
DNA: TGTGCCAGCAGCTTTAGGACTAGCGGGAGAGGCGATGAGCAGTTCTTC

size: NA
D: NA
V: TRBV6-5
J: TRBJ2-5
CDR3: CASSYSGTNQETQYF
DNA: TGTGCCAGCAGTTACTCGGGGACAAATCAAGAGACCCAGTACTTC